A selection of T cell receptor beta chains follows, all from one sample in a study of blood T cell repertoires in COVID-19. Generated by immunoSEQ multiplex PCR, the TCRdb table keeps only in-frame clones and is missing some. The sample contains 100,000 to 150,000 clones, 75% to 90% of which appear only once. Sequenced input: peripheral blood. These receptors were taken from a man aged 50-60 years with active COVID-19. The CDR3 runs from the conserved cysteine through the conserved F or W. The D gene is left open where the match is weak. The listing skips clone size in some rows; elsewhere it reads once, few, many or a size class.

.,TRBV4-1,.,13,TRBJ2-1,CASSQPAGHEQFF,TGCGCCAGCAGCCAACCTGCAGGGCATGAGCAGTTCTTC
.,TRBV5-4,TRBD2,16,TRBJ2-1,CASSLETSGVYNEQFF,TGTGCCAGCAGCTTGGAGACTAGCGGGGTCTACAATGAGCAGTTCTTC
.,TRBV5-4,TRBD2,16,TRBJ2-3,CASSRRLGGDTDTQYF,TGTGCCAGCAGCCGTCGTCTGGGGGGGGACACAGATACGCAGTATTTT
.,TRBV19,TRBD2,13,TRBJ2-7,CASSPGLGYEQYF,TGTGCCAGTAGTCCGGGACTAGGGTACGAGCAGTACTTC
.,TRBV2,.,14,TRBJ1-2,CASSSDRTNYGYTF,TGTGCCAGCAGTTCCGACAGGACTAACTATGGCTACACCTTC
.,TRBV5-1,TRBD1,15,TRBJ1-2,CASSQAGTGATGYTF,TGCGCCAGCAGCCAGGCCGGGACAGGGGCCACTGGCTACACCTTC
.,TRBV7-3,TRBD2,13,TRBJ2-1,CASSPISGGEQFF,TGTGCCAGCAGCCCGATTAGCGGGGGTGAGCAGTTCTTC
.,TRBV7-2,.,13,TRBJ2-1,CASSPEAAREQFF,TGTGCCAGCAGCCCTGAGGCAGCTCGTGAGCAGTTCTTC
.,TRBV7-6,TRBD1,15,TRBJ2-3,CASSLGGGIRDTQYF,TGTGCCAGCAGCTTAGGAGGGGGCATTAGGGATACGCAGTATTTT
.,TRBV6-5,.,11,TRBJ2-7,CASASGFGQYF,TGTGCCAGCGCTTCGGGTTTTGGGCAGTACTTC
.,TRBV7-2,.,15,TRBJ1-2,CASSLALLGAGGYTF,TGTGCCAGCAGCTTAGCGCTTTTGGGGGCCGGGGGCTACACCTTC
few,TRBV7-9,TRBD1,14,TRBJ1-1,CASRSDRGRTEAFF,TGTGCCAGCAGATCAGACAGGGGTAGGACTGAAGCTTTCTTT